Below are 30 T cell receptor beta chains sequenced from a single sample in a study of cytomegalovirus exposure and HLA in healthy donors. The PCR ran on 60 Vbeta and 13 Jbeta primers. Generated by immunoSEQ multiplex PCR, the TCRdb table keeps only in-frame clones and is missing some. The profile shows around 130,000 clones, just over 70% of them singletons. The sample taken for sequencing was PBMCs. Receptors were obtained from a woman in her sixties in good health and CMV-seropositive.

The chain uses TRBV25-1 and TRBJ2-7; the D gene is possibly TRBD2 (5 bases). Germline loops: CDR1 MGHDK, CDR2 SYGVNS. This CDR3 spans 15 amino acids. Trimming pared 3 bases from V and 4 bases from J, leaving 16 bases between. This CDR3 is CASSDHGLISYEQYF. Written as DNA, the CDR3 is TGTGCCAGCAGTGACCACGGACTCATATCTTACGAGCAGTACTTC.

This CDR3 is CSARGRETQYF. The CDR3 nucleotides read TGCAGTGCTAGAGGCCGGGAGACCCAGTACTTC. The chain recombines TRBV20-1 with TRBJ2-5, with D unresolved. The V gene's germline CDR1 is DFQATT and CDR2 SNEGSKA (reference sequence). The CDR3 is 11 amino acids. Trimming removed 1 base from V and 5 bases from J, with 5 bases in between.

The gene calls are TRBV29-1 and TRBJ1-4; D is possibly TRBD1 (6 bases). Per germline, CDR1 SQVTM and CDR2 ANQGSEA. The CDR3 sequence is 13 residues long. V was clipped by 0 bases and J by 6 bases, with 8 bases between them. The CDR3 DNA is TGCAGCGTTGAAGAACAGGGTGATGAAAAACTGTTTTTT. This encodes CSVEEQGDEKLFF.

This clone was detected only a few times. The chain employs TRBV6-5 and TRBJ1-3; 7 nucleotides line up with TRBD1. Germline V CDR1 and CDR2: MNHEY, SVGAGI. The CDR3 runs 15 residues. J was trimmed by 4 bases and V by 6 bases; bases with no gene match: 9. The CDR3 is CASRLDRAGGNTIYF. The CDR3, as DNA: TGTGCCAGCAGGCTCGACAGGGCGGGGGGAAACACCATATATTTT.

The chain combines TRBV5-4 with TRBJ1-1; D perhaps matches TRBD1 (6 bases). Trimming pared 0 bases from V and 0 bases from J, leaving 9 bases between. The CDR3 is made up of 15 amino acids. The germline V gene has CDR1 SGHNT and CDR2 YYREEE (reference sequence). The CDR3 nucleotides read TGTGCCAGCAGCTTGGACTCAGGGGTGAACACTGAAGCTTTCTTT. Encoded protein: CASSLDSGVNTEAFF.

The CDR3 sequence: CASSLAGLGIYDTEAFF. For the CDR3, the DNA is TGCGCCAGCAGCTTGGCCGGTCTAGGCATTTATGACACTGAAGCTTTCTTT. V gene TRBV5-1 combines with J gene TRBJ1-1; D unresolved. The CDR3 runs to 17 residues. From germline, CDR1 is SGHRS and CDR2 YFSETQ. The V gene lost 0 bases and the J gene lost 3 bases, with 18 bases spanning the gap.

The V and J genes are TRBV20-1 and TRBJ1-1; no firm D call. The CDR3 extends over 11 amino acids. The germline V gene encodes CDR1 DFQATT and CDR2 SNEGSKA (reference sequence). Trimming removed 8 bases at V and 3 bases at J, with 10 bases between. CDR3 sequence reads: CSKERDTEAFF. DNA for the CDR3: TGCAGTAAAGAGCGAGACACTGAAGCTTTCTTT.

The CDR3: CASSPDRGTGELFF. CDR3 nucleotide sequence: TGTGCCAGCTCACCTGACAGGGGAACCGGGGAGCTGTTTTTT. V gene TRBV18 combines with J gene TRBJ2-2; 8 bases are shared with TRBD1. This CDR3 is 14 amino acids long. V gave up 3 bases and J gave up 5 bases; unmatched junction bases: 2. Looked up from germline, CDR1 is KGHSH and CDR2 is LQKENI.

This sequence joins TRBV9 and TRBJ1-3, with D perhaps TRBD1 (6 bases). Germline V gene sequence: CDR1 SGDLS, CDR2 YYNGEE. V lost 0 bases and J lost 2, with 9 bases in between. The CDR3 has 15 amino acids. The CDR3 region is CASSVESGAGNTIYF. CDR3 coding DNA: TGTGCCAGCAGCGTAGAATCAGGGGCTGGAAACACCATATATTTT.

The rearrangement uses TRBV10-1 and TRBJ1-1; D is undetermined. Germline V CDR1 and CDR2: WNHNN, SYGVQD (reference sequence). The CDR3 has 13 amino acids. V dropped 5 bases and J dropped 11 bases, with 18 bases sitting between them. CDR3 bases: TGCGCCAGCAGTCCTCAGCGGGCAGCCGAGGCTTTCTTT. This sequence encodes CASSPQRAAEAFF.

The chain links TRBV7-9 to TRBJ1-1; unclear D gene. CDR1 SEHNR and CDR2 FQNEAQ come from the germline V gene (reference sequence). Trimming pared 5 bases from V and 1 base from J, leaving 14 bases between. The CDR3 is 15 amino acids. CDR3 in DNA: TGTGCCAGCAGCCCCCGAGGTTTTCAGAACACTGAAGCTTTCTTT. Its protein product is CASSPRGFQNTEAFF. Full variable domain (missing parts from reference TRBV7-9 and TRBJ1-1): DTGVSQNPRHKITKRGQNVTFRCDPISEHNRLYWYRQTLGQGPEFLTYFQNEAQLEKSRLLSDRFSAERPKGSFSTLEIQRTEQGDSAMYLCASSPRGFQNTEAFFGQGTRLTVV.

The DNA of the CDR3 is TGTGCCAGCAGTGAACCGAAGGGGGGGATGAGCACAGATACGCAGTATTTT. Amino acid sequence: CASSEPKGGMSTDTQYF. The chain combines TRBV2 with TRBJ2-3; weak D call: TRBD2 (7 bases). Germline assignment: CDR1 SNHLY and CDR2 FYNNEI. V was pared by 2 bases and J by 0 bases, with 15 bases between. CDR3 length equals 17 residues.

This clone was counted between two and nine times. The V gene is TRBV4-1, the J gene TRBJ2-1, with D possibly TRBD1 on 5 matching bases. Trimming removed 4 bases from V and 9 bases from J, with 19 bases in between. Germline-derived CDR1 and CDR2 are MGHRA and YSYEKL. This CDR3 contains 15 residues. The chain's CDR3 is CASSLAFDSFSEQFF. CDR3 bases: TGCGCCAGCAGCCTTGCGTTTGACAGTTTTAGTGAGCAGTTCTTC.

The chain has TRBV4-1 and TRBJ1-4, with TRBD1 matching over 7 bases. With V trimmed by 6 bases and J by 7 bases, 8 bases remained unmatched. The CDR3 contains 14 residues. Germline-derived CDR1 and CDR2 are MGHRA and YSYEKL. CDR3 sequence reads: CASRGTVVSEKLFF. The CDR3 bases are TGCGCCAGCAGGGGGACAGTGGTCAGTGAAAAACTGTTTTTT.

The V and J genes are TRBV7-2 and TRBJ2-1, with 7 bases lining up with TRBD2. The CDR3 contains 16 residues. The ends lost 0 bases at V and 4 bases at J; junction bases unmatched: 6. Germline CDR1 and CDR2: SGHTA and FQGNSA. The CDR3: CASSLAQRGPYNEQFF. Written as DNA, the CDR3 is TGTGCCAGCAGCTTAGCTCAGCGGGGACCATACAATGAGCAGTTCTTC. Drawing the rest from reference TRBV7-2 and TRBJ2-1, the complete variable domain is GAGVSQSPSNKVTEKGKDVELRCDPISGHTALYWYRQSLGQGLEFLIYFQGNSAPDKSGLPSDRFSAERTGGSVSTLTIQRTQQEDSAVYLCASSLAQRGPYNEQFFGPGTRLTVL.

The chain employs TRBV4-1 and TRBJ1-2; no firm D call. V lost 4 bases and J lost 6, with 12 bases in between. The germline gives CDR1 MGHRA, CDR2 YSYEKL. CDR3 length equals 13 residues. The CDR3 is CASSLFPGDGYTF. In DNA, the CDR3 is TGCGCCAGCAGCCTGTTTCCCGGGGATGGCTACACCTTC.

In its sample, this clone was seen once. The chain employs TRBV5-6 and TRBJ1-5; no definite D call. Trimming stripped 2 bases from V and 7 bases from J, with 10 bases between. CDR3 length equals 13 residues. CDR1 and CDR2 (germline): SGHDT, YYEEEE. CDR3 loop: CASSFVGEQPQHF. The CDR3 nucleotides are TGTGCCAGCAGCTTCGTAGGAGAGCAGCCCCAGCATTTT. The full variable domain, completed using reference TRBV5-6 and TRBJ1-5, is DAGVTQSPTHLIKTRGQQVTLRCSPKSGHDTVSWYQQALGQGPQFIFQYYEEEERQRGNFPDRFSGHQFPNYSSELNVNALLLGDSALYLCASSFVGEQPQHFGDGTRLSIL.

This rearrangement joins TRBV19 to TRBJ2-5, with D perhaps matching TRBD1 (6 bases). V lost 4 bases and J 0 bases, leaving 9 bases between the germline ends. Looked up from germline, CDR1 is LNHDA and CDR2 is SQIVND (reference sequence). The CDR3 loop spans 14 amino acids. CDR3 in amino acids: CASSNRDNQETQYF. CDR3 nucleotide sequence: TGTGCCAGTAGTAACCGGGACAACCAAGAGACCCAGTACTTC.

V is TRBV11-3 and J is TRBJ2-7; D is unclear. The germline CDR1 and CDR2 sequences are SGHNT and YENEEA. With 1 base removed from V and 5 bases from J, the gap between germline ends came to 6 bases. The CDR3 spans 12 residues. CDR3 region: CASSLGADEQYF. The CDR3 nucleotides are TGTGCCAGCAGCTTAGGGGCAGACGAGCAGTACTTC.

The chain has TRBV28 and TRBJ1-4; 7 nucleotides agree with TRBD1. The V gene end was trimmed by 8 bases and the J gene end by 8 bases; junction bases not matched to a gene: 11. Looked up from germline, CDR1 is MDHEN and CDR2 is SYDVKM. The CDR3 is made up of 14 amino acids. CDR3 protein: CASLLEGAGEKLFF. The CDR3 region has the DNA TGTGCCAGCCTTCTGGAGGGGGCAGGGGAAAAACTGTTTTTT.

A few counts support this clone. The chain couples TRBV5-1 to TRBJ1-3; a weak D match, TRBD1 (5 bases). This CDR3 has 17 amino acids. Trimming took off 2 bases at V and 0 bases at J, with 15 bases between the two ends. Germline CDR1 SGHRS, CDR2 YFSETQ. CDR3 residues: CASSFQAGRTSGNTIYF. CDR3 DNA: TGCGCCAGCAGCTTTCAGGCAGGGCGTACCTCTGGAAACACCATATATTTT. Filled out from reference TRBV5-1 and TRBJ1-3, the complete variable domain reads KAGVTQTPRYLIKTRGQQVTLSCSPISGHRSVSWYQQTPGQGLQFLFEYFSETQRNKGNFPGRFSGRQFSNSRSEMNVSTLELGDSALYLCASSFQAGRTSGNTIYFGEGSWLTVV.

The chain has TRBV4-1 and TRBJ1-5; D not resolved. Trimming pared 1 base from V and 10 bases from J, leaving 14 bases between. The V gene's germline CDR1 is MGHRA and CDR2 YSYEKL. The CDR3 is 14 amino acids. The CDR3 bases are TGCGCCAGCAGCCAAGCACACCGGGAGGGCCCCCAGCATTTT. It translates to CASSQAHREGPQHF.

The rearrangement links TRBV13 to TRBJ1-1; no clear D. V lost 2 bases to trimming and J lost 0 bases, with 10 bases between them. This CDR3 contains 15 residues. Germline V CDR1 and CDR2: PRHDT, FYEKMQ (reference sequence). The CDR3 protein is CASSLMLDLNTEAFF. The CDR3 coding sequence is TGTGCCAGCAGCTTAATGCTCGACTTGAACACTGAAGCTTTCTTT. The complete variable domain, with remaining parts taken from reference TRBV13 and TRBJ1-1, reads AAGVIQSPRHLIKEKRETATLKCYPIPRHDTVYWYQQGPGQDPQFLISFYEKMQSDKGSIPDRFSAQQFSDYHSELNMSSLELGDSALYFCASSLMLDLNTEAFFGQGTRLTVV.

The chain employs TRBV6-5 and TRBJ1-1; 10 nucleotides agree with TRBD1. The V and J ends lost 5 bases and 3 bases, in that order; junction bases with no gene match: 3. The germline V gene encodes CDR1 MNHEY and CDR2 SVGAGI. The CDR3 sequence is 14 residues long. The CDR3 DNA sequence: TGTGCCAGCAGTACGACAGGGGGCTACACTGAAGCTTTCTTT. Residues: CASSTTGGYTEAFF.

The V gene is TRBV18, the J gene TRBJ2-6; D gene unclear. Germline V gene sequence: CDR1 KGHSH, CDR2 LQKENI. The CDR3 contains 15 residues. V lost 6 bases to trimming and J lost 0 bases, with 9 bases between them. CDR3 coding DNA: TGTGCCAGCTCCCCCGAGGCCTCTGGGGCCAACGTCCTGACTTTC. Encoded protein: CASSPEASGANVLTF.

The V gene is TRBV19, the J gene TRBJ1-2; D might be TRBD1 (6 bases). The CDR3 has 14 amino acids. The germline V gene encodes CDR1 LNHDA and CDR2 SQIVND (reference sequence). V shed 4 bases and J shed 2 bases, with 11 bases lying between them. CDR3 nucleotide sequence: TGTGCCAGTAGTACCCAGGGGTTCAACTATGGCTACACCTTC. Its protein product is CASSTQGFNYGYTF.

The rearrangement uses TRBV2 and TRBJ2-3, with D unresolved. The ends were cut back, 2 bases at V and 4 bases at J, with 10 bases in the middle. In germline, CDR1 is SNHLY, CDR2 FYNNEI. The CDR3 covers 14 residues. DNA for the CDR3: TGTGCCAGCAGTGAAAACATCTTCCCAGATACGCAGTATTTT. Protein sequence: CASSENIFPDTQYF. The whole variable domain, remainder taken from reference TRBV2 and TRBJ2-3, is EPEVTQTPSHQVTQMGQEVILRCVPISNHLYFYWYRQILGQKVEFLVSFYNNEISEKSEIFDDQFSVERPDGSNFTLKIRSTKLEDSAMYFCASSENIFPDTQYFGPGTRLTVL.

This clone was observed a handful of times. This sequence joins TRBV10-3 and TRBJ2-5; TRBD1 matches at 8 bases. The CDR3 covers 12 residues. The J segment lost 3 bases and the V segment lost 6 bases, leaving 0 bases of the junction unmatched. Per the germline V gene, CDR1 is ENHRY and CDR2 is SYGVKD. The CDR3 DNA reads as TGTGCCATCAGGGACAGGGAAGAGACCCAGTACTTC. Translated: CAIRDREETQYF.

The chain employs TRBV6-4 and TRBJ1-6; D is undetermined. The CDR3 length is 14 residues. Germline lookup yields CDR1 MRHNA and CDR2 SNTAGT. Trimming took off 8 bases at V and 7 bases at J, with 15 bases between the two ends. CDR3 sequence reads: CASSVTERNSPLHF. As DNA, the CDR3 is TGTGCCAGCTCAGTGACTGAGCGAAATTCACCCCTCCACTTT.

The CDR3 here is CASSARQGVGYGYTF. For the CDR3, the DNA is TGTGCCAGCAGTGCCCGACAGGGGGTGGGCTATGGCTACACCTTC. J is TRBJ1-2 and V is TRBV25-1, with 9 bases lining up with TRBD1. The CDR3 is made up of 15 amino acids. With 4 bases clipped from V and 4 bases from J, the junction kept 7 bases outside the gene matches. From germline, CDR1 is MGHDK and CDR2 SYGVNS.